These 17 T cell receptor beta chains share one sample of origin, sequenced in a study of beta chain features in type 1 diabetes. Study-level results: For Type 1 diabetes patients, all four CD4+ subsets carried TCRB CDR3s that were moderately but significantly shorter.

The study reverse transcribed the entire isolated RNA, so it sequenced expressed TCRB transcripts. Data came from immunoSEQ multiplex PCR; TCRdb stores just in-frame clones and leaves some out. This table has under 400,000 clones, roughly 13% appearing once. Their specific antigens are unknown. Material for sequencing was naive CD4+ T cells from blood. Receptors were obtained from a woman aged 18-35 years with type 1 diabetes.

The chain combines TRBV25-1 with TRBJ2-7; 11 bases map to TRBD2. The CDR3 totals 16 residues. CDR1 MGHDK and CDR2 SYGVNS come from the germline V gene. The ends lost 8 bases at V and 3 bases at J; junction bases unmatched: 12. CDR3 loop: CASSRGGTSGYYEQYF. CDR3 coding DNA: TGTGCCAGCTCCCGAGGGGGGACTAGCGGTTACTACGAGCAGTACTTC.

This clone occurred a few times. The chain uses TRBV7-2 and TRBJ2-7; the D is unclear. Deletions cut 3 bases from V and 1 base from J, with 10 bases between. The V gene's germline CDR1 is SGHTA and CDR2 FQGNSA. The CDR3 runs 14 residues. This CDR3 is CASSFSRDSYEQYF. Here the CDR3 DNA reads TGTGCCAGCAGCTTCTCTCGCGATTCCTACGAGCAGTACTTC.

The rearrangement joins TRBV11-3 to TRBJ2-6; D uncertain. Deletions cut 5 bases from V and 4 bases from J, with 6 bases between. This CDR3 region has 13 residues. Per germline, CDR1 SGHNT and CDR2 YENEEA. In DNA, the CDR3 is TGTGCCAGCAGCCAGGCAGGGGCCAACGTCCTGACTTTC. This translates into CASSQAGANVLTF.

This chain links TRBV9 with TRBJ1-5; D remains unclear. Deletions cut 4 bases from V and 2 bases from J, with 10 bases between. The CDR3 is 14 residues long. Germline CDR1 reads SGDLS; CDR2 reads YYNGEE. The CDR3 loop reads CASSRGVGNQPQHF. The CDR3 DNA follows: TGTGCCAGCAGCCGGGGTGTGGGCAATCAGCCCCAGCATTTT.

This clone was seen only a few times. This rearrangement joins TRBV7-2 to TRBJ2-7, with 12 bases aligning to TRBD2. Germline CDR1 reads SGHTA; CDR2 reads FQGNSA. J was trimmed by 6 bases and V by 4 bases; bases with no gene match: 10. This CDR3 contains 16 residues. CDR3 in amino acids: CASSSPSGRGLGEQYF. The CDR3 DNA is TGTGCCAGCAGCTCCCCTAGCGGGAGGGGTTTGGGCGAGCAGTACTTC.

This CDR3 is CASSMGPGGFNEQFF. The CDR3 bases are TGTGCCAGTAGTATGGGGCCAGGGGGCTTCAATGAGCAGTTCTTC. The chain joins TRBV19 to TRBJ2-1; 8 nucleotides agree with TRBD1. The length of the CDR3 is 15 residues. The germline CDR1 and CDR2 sequences are LNHDA and SQIVND (reference sequence). V lost 3 bases and J lost 6; bases outside the gene matches: 7.

This rearrangement joins TRBV11-3 to TRBJ2-1; D possibly corresponds to TRBD1 (5 bases). Trimming left V 5 bases short and J 6 bases short, with 11 bases between. Germline CDR1 and CDR2: SGHNT and YENEEA. The CDR3 sequence is 13 residues long. The DNA for the CDR3 is TGTGCCAGCAGCAACCGACAGTCCAATGAGCAGTTCTTC. It specifies CASSNRQSNEQFF.

A few counts support this clone. The chain has TRBV30 and TRBJ2-6, with 10 bases identical to TRBD1. The germline gives CDR1 GTSNPN, CDR2 SVGIG (reference sequence). The V segment lost 3 bases and the J segment 0 bases; nucleotides outside the gene matches: 8. There are 18 residues in the CDR3. The CDR3 loop is CAWSGTRTGGSGANVLTF. The CDR3 coding sequence is TGTGCCTGGAGCGGGACTAGGACAGGGGGCTCTGGGGCCAACGTCCTGACTTTC. Filled out from reference TRBV30 and TRBJ2-6, the complete variable domain reads SQTIHQWPATLVQPVGSPLSLECTVEGTSNPNLYWYRQAAGRGLQLLFYSVGIGQISSEVPQNLSASRPQDRQFILSSKKLLLSDSGFYLCAWSGTRTGGSGANVLTFGAGSRLTVL.

This clone was counted only a few times. The genes are TRBV7-8 and TRBJ1-1, with 9 bases aligning to TRBD1. The V gene end was trimmed by 4 bases and the J gene end by 8 bases; junction bases not matched to a gene: 2. Germline-derived CDR1 and CDR2 are SGHVS and FQNEAQ. The length of the CDR3 is 12 residues. CDR3 nucleotides: TGTGCCAGCAGCTCGGGGACAGGGGAAGCTTTCTTT. This translates into CASSSGTGEAFF.

Written as DNA, the CDR3 is TGTGCCAGCTGTAATGCAGCTAACTATGGCTACACCTTC. The encoded protein is CASCNAANYGYTF. The chain recombines TRBV19 with TRBJ1-2; D call uncertain. Germline V gives CDR1 LNHDA, CDR2 SQIVND (reference sequence). The CDR3 consists of 13 residues. V was trimmed by 9 bases and J by 0 bases, leaving 11 bases between them. Looking up the rest from reference TRBV19 and TRBJ1-2 gives the full variable domain: DGGITQSPKYLFRKEGQNVTLSCEQNLNHDAMYWYRQDPGQGLRLIYYSQIVNDFQKGDIAEGYSVSREKKESFPLTVTSAQKNPTAFYLCASCNAANYGYTFGSGTRLTVV.

The rearrangement links TRBV19 to TRBJ1-5, with D possibly TRBD1 on 6 matching bases. CDR1 is LNHDA, CDR2 SQIVND, per germline (reference sequence). The CDR3 loop spans 13 amino acids. The V gene lost 6 bases and the J gene lost 4 bases, with 10 bases spanning the gap. CDR3 protein: CASRADRNQPQHF. Written as DNA, the CDR3 is TGTGCCAGTAGAGCCGACAGGAATCAGCCCCAGCATTTT.

This clone turned up a few times. V gene TRBV7-3 combines with J gene TRBJ2-1, with TRBD1 matching 8 bases. The V and J ends lost 2 bases and 7 bases, in that order; junction bases with no gene match: 7. This CDR3 has 15 residues. Germline loops: CDR1 SGHTA, CDR2 FQGTGA. This chain's CDR3 is CASSLAQGARNEQFF. CDR3 in DNA: TGTGCCAGCAGCTTAGCGCAGGGGGCGCGAAATGAGCAGTTCTTC.

This clone was counted a few times. The chain uses TRBV29-1 and TRBJ1-4; 7 bases fit TRBD1. The CDR3 length is 13 residues. J lost 8 bases, V lost 2 bases, and 5 bases had no gene match. Germline lookup yields CDR1 SQVTM and CDR2 ANQGSEA. CDR3 protein: CSVEPQGGEKLFF. CDR3 nucleotides: TGCAGCGTTGAACCCCAGGGGGGAGAAAAACTGTTTTTT.

In this sample, this clone turned up a few times. The chain uses TRBV6-5 and TRBJ2-7; TRBD1 aligns across 7 bases. The germline CDR1 and CDR2 sequences are MNHEY and SVGAGI. The J segment lost 4 bases and the V segment lost 7 bases, leaving 10 bases of the junction unmatched. The CDR3 has 14 residues. The CDR3 DNA sequence: TGTGCCAGCAAGAGGGTCAGGGGGTCGTACGAGCAGTACTTC. Amino acids: CASKRVRGSYEQYF.

The rearrangement uses TRBV5-1 and TRBJ1-2; 7 bases align to TRBD1. Germline assignment: CDR1 SGHRS and CDR2 YFSETQ. The trim removed 0 bases at V and 8 bases at J, leaving 7 bases unmatched. This CDR3 region has 14 residues. CDR3 DNA sequence: TGCGCCAGCAGCTTGGAGGGGGCGCTTAGCGGCTACACCTTC. Translation: CASSLEGALSGYTF.

The V and J genes are TRBV18 and TRBJ2-3; TRBD2 matches at 11 bases. Germline V gene lookup returns CDR1 KGHSH and CDR2 LQKENI. The V and J ends lost 3 bases and 5 bases, in that order; junction bases with no gene match: 10. The CDR3 covers 17 residues. Written as DNA, the CDR3 is TGTGCCAGCTCACCTTTGGGACTAGCGGCTTCGGTAGATACGCAGTATTTT. The encoded protein is CASSPLGLAASVDTQYF.

The rearrangement uses TRBV11-3 and TRBJ2-1; D unresolved. V was shortened by 5 bases and J by 5 bases, with 7 bases between the two germline ends. CDR1 is SGHNT and CDR2 is YENEEA in the germline V gene. The CDR3 is 12 amino acids. As DNA, the CDR3 is TGTGCCAGCAGCCATCGAGACAATGAGCAGTTCTTC. Its protein is CASSHRDNEQFF. Full variable domain (rest looked up from reference TRBV11-3 and TRBJ2-1): EAGVVQSPRYKIIEKKQPVAFWCNPISGHNTLYWYLQNLGQGPELLIRYENEEAVDDSQLPKDRFSAERLKGVDSTLKIQPAELGDSAVYLCASSHRDNEQFFGPGTRLTVL.